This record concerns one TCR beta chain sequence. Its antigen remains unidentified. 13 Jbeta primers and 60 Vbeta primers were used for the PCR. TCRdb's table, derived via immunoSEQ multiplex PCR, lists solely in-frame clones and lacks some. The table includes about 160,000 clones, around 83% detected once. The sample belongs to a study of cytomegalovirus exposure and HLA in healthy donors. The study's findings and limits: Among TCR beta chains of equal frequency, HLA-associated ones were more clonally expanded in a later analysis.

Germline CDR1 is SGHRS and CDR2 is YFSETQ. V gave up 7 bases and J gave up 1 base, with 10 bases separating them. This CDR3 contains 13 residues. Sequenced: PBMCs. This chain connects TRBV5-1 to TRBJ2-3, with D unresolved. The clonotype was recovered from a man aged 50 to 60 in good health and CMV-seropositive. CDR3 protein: CASGLTGTDTQYF. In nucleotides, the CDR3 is TGCGCCAGCGGCCTGACTGGCACAGATACGCAGTATTTT. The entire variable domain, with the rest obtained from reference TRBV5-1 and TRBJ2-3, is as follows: KAGVTQTPRYLIKTRGQQVTLSCSPISGHRSVSWYQQTPGQGLQFLFEYFSETQRNKGNFPGRFSGRQFSNSRSEMNVSTLELGDSALYLCASGLTGTDTQYFGPGTRLTVL.